This TCR beta chain derives from a study of blood T cell repertoires in COVID-19. Recruitment covered over 20 US areas and drew participants whose ages spanned roughly 18 to 90 years. Grouping used clinical history reported by participants in a survey and questionnaire. Using immunoSEQ multiplex PCR, the repertoire was profiled, and TCRdb retains in-frame clones only, with some absent. The data show about 140,000 clones, with about 80% seen just once and 1.5% to 2% held by the top ten. CDR3 length: 16 amino acids. Germline V gives CDR1 WNHNN, CDR2 SYGVQD (reference sequence). V lost 6 bases and J lost 5; bases outside the gene matches: 10. This clone was seen just once.

This receptor was identified in a woman younger than 30 who had been exposed to COVID-19. The chain joins TRBV10-1 to TRBJ1-6; 7 nucleotides match TRBD1. The sequencing input was PBMCs or T cells enriched from blood (not recorded which). CDR3 amino acids: CASRDLDRWHNSPLHF. DNA for the CDR3: TGCGCCAGCAGGGATCTGGACAGGTGGCATAATTCACCCCTCCACTTT.